The text below deals with one T cell receptor (beta chain). This clone's antigen is unknown. Base qualities are not provided; no much larger clone lies one nucleotide away. Its CDR3 holds 12 amino acids, cysteine through phenylalanine. Here the CDR3 DNA is all that survives: 36 bases in frame from base 1. Trimming costs V 2 bases and J 4 bases, and their ends lie 5 bases apart. CDR1 and CDR2, looked up from the germline V gene (reference sequence), are SEHNR and FQNEAQ. This entry comes from a study of shared clonotypes between healthy human individuals (dated by TCRdb to between 2020 and 2021). Regarding the research as a whole: The cohort included a few men and a couple of women between 18 and 49 years of age. Leukapheresis yielded between about 0.8 and 9.5 billion PBMCs per donor. Blood TCR repertoires of several healthy adults were deeply sequenced to estimate repertoire size and the extent of clonotype sharing between individuals. To increase sequencing depth and limit assay-specific biases, different laboratories used diverse techniques to prepare libraries and sequence TCR repertoires. For each donor, CD4 naive and CD4 memory were each run on three plates, CD8 naive on two plates, and CD8 memory on one plate.

Using the deep immunoSEQ assay, TCR CDR3 regions were amplified from genomic DNA by multiplex PCR. Extracted genomic DNA from each cell subset was distributed evenly across all wells of several immunoSEQ 96-well plates, and each plate was treated as a replicate. For sorted subsets, each replicate PCR was loaded with around 200 ng genomic DNA, equivalent to 32,000 or so T cell genomes. Purified libraries were quantified with a Qubit 3.0 fluorometer, sized on a Bioanalyzer 2100, and re-quantified with the KAPA Library Quantification kit. Every immunoSEQ 96-well plate was sequenced on a separate single-read 150-cycle Illumina NextSeq 550 flow cell. In the paper's pipeline: Because only junctional sequences without quality scores were contained in the immunoSEQ output, filtering matching that applied to full-length reads could not be performed. Sequences were annotated with PyIR, a Python wrapper for IgBLAST v1.9, and V/J genes and CDR3 were assigned using IMGT germline references. Any read was removed if the V/J assignment was weak (E-value above 1e-6), the CDR3 was missing, or the read contained stop codons, out-of-frame junctions, or ambiguous translated residues. V3J clonotypes were defined as sequences sharing an identical inferred V gene, J gene, and CDR3 amino acid sequence. Percentage overlap between repertoires was computed as shared unique clonotypes divided by the size of the smaller repertoire. Richness of each repertoire was evaluated using RTK rarefaction, the Chao1 estimator, and Recon v2.1 estimates of unobserved clonotypes. For all TCRbeta clonotypes obtained by the gDNA method from four donors, generation probabilities were computed with OLGA. TCRdb holds this immuneACCESS table with in-frame rearrangements only. Some clones are missing; in checked studies, unresolved V genes explain under half, and the rest has no known cause. V and J calls and clone size come straight from that table; D and trimming were deduced from the DNA. The sample contains around 2,000,000 clones, 85% to 95% of them found a single time. The ten largest clones represent 1.5% to 2% of the sample.

Overall study outcomes, separate from this receptor: Only blood was sampled, and tissue TCR repertoires likely differ from those in blood. Because the study included a small number of donors, the genetic and exposure-history diversity represented was limited. Roughly 5% of naive CD4, 3.5% of naive CD8, around 2.3% of memory CD4, and approximately 0.4% of memory CD8 clonotypes were shared across several donors. Compared with non-shared clonotypes, clonotypes shared by all four sorted-subset donors had higher generation probabilities. Pairwise subsampling indicated that sequencing depth was expected to affect the degree of clonotype sharing among donors. Naive subsets generally had larger estimated clonotype richness than memory subsets. Even with the large sequencing depth, rarefaction of the sorted-subset datasets indicated that sequencing was incomplete.

CD8 naive samples were CD45RO-negative cells positively selected for CCR7, giving a CD45RA+CCR7+ population that excluded TemRA cells. Donors were healthy HIV-negative adults with no recently reported acute infections or vaccinations. All donors were Caucasian adults living in Nashville, Tennessee, USA. After blood collection by leukapheresis, PBMCs were isolated using Ficoll-Histopaque density gradient centrifugation and then cryopreserved in the vapor phase of liquid nitrogen. Purity and quantity of every magnetically sorted T cell population were checked by analytical flow cytometry. Genomic DNA was isolated from every sorted fraction and measured by UV absorbance on a Nanodrop 2000c.

Recombination connected TRBV7-9 to TRBJ2-5; the D gene cannot be named for sure. This TCR was sampled from a man in his late teens or twenties in good health. Some clones in this sample may be carry-over from other donors' samples. Sequenced material: naive CD8+ T cells from PBMCs. The cell subset or site label of this sample denotes: CD45RA+CCR7+. Here is the DNA: TGTGCCAGCAGCTTACCAGCAGAGACCCAGTACTTC. Its protein is CASSLPAETQYF.